The rows below give T cell receptor beta chains drawn from one sample of a study of blood T cell repertoires in COVID-19. Sequenced by immunoSEQ multiplex PCR; TCRdb stores in-frame clones only, minus some. The data show more than 75,000 clones, 80% to 90% seen once. The sample consisted of peripheral blood. The receptors shown here come from a man aged 55 to 69 with acute or convalescent COVID-19. The CDR3 runs from the conserved cysteine through the conserved F or W. D genes are given only for firm matches. Clone size appears in some rows only: once, few, many, or a class for an expanded clone.

>TRBV24-1|TRBD2|.|TRBJ2-1
CATSDGTRKYNEQFF
TGTGCCACCAGTGACGGGACTAGGAAATACAATGAGCAGTTCTTC
>TRBV27|TRBD1|.|TRBJ2-3
CASSPRGWTGGDTDTQYF
TGTGCCAGCAGTCCACGGGGATGGACAGGGGGGGACACAGATACGCAGTATTTT
>TRBV11-2|TRBD1|.|TRBJ2-5
CASSSRQGNRETQYF
TGTGCCAGCAGTTCTCGACAGGGGAATAGGGAGACCCAGTACTTC
>TRBV27|.|.|TRBJ2-7
CASSFRQGSYEQYF
TGTGCCAGCAGTTTTAGGCAGGGGTCCTACGAGCAGTACTTC
>TRBV5-1|.|.|TRBJ1-2
CASSLDRNYGYTF
TGCGCCAGCAGCTTGGACAGAAACTATGGCTACACCTTC
>TRBV2|TRBD2|.|TRBJ2-7
CARTGLAGEQYF
TGTGCCAGGACCGGACTAGCGGGCGAGCAGTACTTC
>TRBV7-8|.|.|TRBJ1-2
CASSLQDLQGYTF
TGTGCCAGCAGCCTACAGGATCTCCAGGGCTACACCTTC
>TRBV6-2/TRBV6-3|TRBD1|once|TRBJ1-2
CASSYFGTGKGYGYTF
TGTGCCAGCAGTTACTTTGGGACAGGGAAGGGCTATGGCTACACCTTC
>TRBV27|TRBD2|.|TRBJ2-5
CASSPGPGLAEETQYF
TGTGCCAGCAGTCCAGGTCCGGGACTAGCGGAAGAGACCCAGTACTTC
>TRBV11-2|TRBD2|.|TRBJ2-3
CASSLGLAGGLTDTQYF
TGTGCCAGCAGCCTGGGACTAGCGGGGGGGTTAACAGATACGCAGTATTTT
>TRBV28|TRBD1|.|TRBJ2-7
CASCTIGTGSSYEQYF
TGTGCCAGCTGCACTATCGGGACAGGGAGCTCCTACGAGCAGTACTTC
>TRBV10-3|.|.|TRBJ2-7
CAISDLGPGGQYF
TGTGCCATCAGTGATCTCGGCCCCGGGGGGCAGTACTTC
>TRBV7-9|TRBD2|.|TRBJ2-1
CASSHSGSFYNEQFF
TGTGCCAGCAGCCATAGCGGGTCCTTCTACAATGAGCAGTTCTTC
>TRBV6-2/TRBV6-3|.|.|TRBJ2-5
CASSYGAKETQYF
TGTGCCAGCAGTTACGGGGCTAAAGAGACCCAGTACTTC
>TRBV7-2|TRBD1|.|TRBJ1-5
CASSPDRGNQPQHF
TGTGCCAGCAGCCCTGACAGGGGCAATCAGCCCCAGCATTTT
>TRBV15|TRBD1|few|TRBJ1-3
CATSRGGGQGATGNTIYF
TGTGCCACCAGCAGAGGAGGGGGACAGGGGGCTACTGGAAACACCATATATTTT
>TRBV2|.|.|TRBJ2-3
CASSSGQLASDTQYF
TGTGCCAGCAGTTCTGGACAGCTAGCTTCAGATACGCAGTATTTT
>TRBV30|.|.|TRBJ2-4
CAWSPLRALAKNIQYF
TGTGCCTGGAGCCCCCTGAGGGCTCTAGCCAAAAACATTCAGTACTTC
>TRBV15|.|.|TRBJ2-3
CATSRDRSNTDTQYF
TGTGCCACCAGCAGAGATCGGAGTAACACAGATACGCAGTATTTT
>TRBV28|TRBD1|.|TRBJ2-7
CASSSPRDRHYEQYF
TGTGCCAGCAGTTCCCCCCGGGACAGACACTACGAGCAGTACTTC
>TRBV27|.|.|TRBJ2-7
CASSLRGQNYEGQYF
TGTGCCAGCAGTTTACGTGGGCAGAATTACGAAGGGCAGTACTTC
>TRBV2|.|few|TRBJ2-7
CASKTSMSSYEQYF
TGTGCCAGCAAAACTAGCATGAGTTCCTACGAGCAGTACTTC
>TRBV19|TRBD1|once|TRBJ1-2
CASLNTGTGGKPYGYTF
TGTGCCAGTCTCAATACCGGGACAGGGGGCAAACCCTATGGCTACACCTTC
>TRBV28|TRBD1|.|TRBJ1-5
CASSSSGTGDQPQHF
TGTGCCAGCAGTTCGTCCGGGACAGGGGATCAGCCCCAGCATTTT
>TRBV19|.|.|TRBJ1-2
CATASRGTNYGYTF
TGTGCCACCGCAAGTCGGGGAACTAACTATGGCTACACCTTC